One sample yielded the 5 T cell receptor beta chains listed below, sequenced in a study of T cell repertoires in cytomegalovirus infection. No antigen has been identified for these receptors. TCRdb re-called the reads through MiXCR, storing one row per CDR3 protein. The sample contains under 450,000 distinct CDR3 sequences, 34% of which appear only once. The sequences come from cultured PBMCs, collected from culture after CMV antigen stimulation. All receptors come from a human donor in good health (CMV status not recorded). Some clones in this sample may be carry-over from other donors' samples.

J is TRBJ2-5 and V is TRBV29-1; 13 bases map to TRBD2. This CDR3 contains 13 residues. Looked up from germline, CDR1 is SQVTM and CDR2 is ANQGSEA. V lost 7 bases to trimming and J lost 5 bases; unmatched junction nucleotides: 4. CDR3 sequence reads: CSAWTSGSETQYF. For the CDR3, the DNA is TGCAGCGCCTGGACTAGCGGGAGTGAGACCCAGTACTTC.

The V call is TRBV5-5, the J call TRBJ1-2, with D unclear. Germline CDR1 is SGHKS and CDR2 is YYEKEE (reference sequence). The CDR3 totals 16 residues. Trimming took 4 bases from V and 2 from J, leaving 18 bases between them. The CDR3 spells CASSRSLSQRNYGYTF. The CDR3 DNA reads TGTGCCAGCAGCCGTAGCTTGAGCCAACGGAACTATGGCTACACCTTC.

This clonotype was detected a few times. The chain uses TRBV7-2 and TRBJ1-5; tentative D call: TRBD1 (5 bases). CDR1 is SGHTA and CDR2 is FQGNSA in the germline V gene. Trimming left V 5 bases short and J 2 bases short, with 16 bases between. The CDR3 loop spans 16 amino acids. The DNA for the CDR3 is TGTGCCAGCAGCCCCGACCGGGGGTTTGGCAATCAGCCCCAGCATTTT. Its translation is CASSPDRGFGNQPQHF.

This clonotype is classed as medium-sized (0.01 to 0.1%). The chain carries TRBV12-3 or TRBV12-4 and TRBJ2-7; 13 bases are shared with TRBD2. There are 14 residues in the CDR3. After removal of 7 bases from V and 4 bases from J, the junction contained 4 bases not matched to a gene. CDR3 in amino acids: CASTSTSGRYEQYV. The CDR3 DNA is TGTGCCAGCACCTCGACTAGCGGGAGGTACGAGCAGTACGTC.

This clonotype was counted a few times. CDR3 loop: CASSLVGRLAFF. DNA of the CDR3: TGTGCCAGCAGCTTAGTAGGACGTTTAGCTTTCTTT. The V call is TRBV7-4, the J call TRBJ1-1; D remains unclear. CDR3 length: 12 residues. CDR1 is SGHVT and CDR2 is SQSDAQ in the germline V gene. Trimming cost V 1 base and J 10 bases, with 10 bases left between them.